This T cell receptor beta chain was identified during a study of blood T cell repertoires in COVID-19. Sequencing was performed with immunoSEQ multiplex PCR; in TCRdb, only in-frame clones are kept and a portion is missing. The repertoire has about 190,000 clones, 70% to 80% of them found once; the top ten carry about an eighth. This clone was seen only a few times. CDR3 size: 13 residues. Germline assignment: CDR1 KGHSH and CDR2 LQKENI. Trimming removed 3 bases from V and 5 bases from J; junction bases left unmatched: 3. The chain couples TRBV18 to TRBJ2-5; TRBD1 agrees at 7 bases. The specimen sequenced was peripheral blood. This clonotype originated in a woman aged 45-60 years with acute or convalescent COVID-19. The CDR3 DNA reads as TGTGCCAGCTCACCCCAACAGGGGGAGACCCAGTACTTC. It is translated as CASSPQQGETQYF.